The sequence of this T cell receptor beta chain was determined in a study of cytomegalovirus exposure and HLA in healthy donors. Findings and limits, study-wide: It was only CMV serostatus that was available as immune exposure information. Productive status was seen about 90% or about 30% of the time for most TCR beta V segments in an earlier analysis.

PCR employed 60 Vbeta and 13 Jbeta primers. Data came from immunoSEQ multiplex PCR; TCRdb stores just in-frame clones and leaves some out. This repertoire shows roughly 150,000 clones, about 80% found once; its top ten account for around an eighth. V lost 2 bases to trimming and J lost 6 bases; unmatched junction nucleotides: 2. CDR3 length: 13 residues. Germline CDR1 and CDR2: SEHNR and FQNEAQ (reference sequence). In regard to this clone: Its antigen is undetermined.

Those who donated were healthy bone marrow donors. Unrecorded immune exposure was likely among donors, who were nominally healthy when sampled. Sequenced sample: PBMCs. The rearrangement uses TRBV7-9 and TRBJ1-2; TRBD1 matches at 8 bases. The receptor was isolated from a man in his forties or fifties in good health and CMV-seropositive. CDR3 loop: CASSLSGGHGYTF. CDR3 DNA sequence: TGTGCCAGCAGCTTATCAGGGGGCCATGGCTACACCTTC.